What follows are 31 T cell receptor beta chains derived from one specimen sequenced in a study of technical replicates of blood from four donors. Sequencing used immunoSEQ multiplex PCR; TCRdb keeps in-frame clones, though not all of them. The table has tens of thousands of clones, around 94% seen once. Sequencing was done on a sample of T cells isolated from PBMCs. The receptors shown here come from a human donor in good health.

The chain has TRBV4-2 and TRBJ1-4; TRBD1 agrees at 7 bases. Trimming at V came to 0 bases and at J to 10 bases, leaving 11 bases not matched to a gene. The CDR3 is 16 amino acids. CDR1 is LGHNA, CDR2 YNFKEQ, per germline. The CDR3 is CASSQDMGQGGRKLFF. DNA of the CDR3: TGTGCCAGCAGCCAAGATATGGGGCAGGGGGGTCGAAAACTGTTTTTT.

The CDR3 nucleotides read TGTGCCAGCAGTTTATCTTCCGGGACAGGGGCTGCTGGGGCCAACGTCCTGACTTTC. Its protein product is CASSLSSGTGAAGANVLTF. The V call is TRBV27, the J call TRBJ2-6; 10 bases agree with TRBD1. The CDR3 extends over 19 amino acids. Looked up from germline, CDR1 is MNHEY and CDR2 is SMNVEV (reference sequence). V trimming: 0 bases; J trimming: 2 bases; junction bases outside the gene matches: 7.

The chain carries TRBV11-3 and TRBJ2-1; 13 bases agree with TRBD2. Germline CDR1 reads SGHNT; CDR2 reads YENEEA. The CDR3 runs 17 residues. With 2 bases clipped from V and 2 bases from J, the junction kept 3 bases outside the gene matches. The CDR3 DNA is TGTGCCAGCAGCTTAAGGACTAGCGGGAGCCCCTACAATGAGCAGTTCTTC. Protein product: CASSLRTSGSPYNEQFF. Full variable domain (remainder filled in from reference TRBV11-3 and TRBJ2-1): EAGVVQSPRYKIIEKKQPVAFWCNPISGHNTLYWYLQNLGQGPELLIRYENEEAVDDSQLPKDRFSAERLKGVDSTLKIQPAELGDSAVYLCASSLRTSGSPYNEQFFGPGTRLTVL.

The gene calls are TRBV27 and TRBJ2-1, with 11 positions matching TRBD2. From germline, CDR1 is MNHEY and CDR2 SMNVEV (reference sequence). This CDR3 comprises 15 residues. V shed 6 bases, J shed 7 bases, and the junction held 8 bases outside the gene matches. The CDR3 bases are TGTGCCAGCAGCCCCACTAGCGGGAGCGGGAATGAGCAGTTCTTC. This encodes CASSPTSGSGNEQFF.

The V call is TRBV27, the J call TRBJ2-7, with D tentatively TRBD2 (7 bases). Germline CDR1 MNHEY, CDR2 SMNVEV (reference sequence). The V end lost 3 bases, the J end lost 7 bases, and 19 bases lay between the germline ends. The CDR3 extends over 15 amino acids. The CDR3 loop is CASSFRREGVREQYF. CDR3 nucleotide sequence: TGTGCCAGCAGTTTCCGCAGGGAGGGGGTCAGGGAGCAGTACTTC.

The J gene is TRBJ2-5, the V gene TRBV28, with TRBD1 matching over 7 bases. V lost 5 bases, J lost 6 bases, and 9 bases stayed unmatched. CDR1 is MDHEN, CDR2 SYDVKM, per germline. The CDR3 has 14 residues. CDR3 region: CASSPETGMKTQYF. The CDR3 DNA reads TGTGCCAGCAGTCCGGAGACAGGGATGAAGACCCAGTACTTC.

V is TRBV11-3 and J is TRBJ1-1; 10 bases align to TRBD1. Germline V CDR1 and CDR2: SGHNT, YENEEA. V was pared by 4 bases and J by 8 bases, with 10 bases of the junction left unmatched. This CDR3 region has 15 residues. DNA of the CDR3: TGTGCCAGCAGCTCACCCGGGACAGGGGCCGAAGAAGCTTTCTTT. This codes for CASSSPGTGAEEAFF.

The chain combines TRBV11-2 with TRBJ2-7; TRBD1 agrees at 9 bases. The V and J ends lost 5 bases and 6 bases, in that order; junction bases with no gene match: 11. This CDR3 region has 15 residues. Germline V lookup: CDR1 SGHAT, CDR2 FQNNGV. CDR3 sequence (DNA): TGTGCCAGCAGCGTGCATACGGGACAGGGAGGCGAGCAGTACTTC. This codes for CASSVHTGQGGEQYF.

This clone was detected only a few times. The CDR3 protein is CAWGALGARNTEAFF. DNA of the CDR3: TGTGCCTGGGGGGCCCTAGGGGCACGGAACACTGAAGCTTTCTTT. V gene TRBV30 combines with J gene TRBJ1-1, with TRBD1 as a possible D gene (5 bases). The germline V gene encodes CDR1 GTSNPN and CDR2 SVGIG (reference sequence). The germline V and J ends were trimmed by 5 bases and 1 base, with 17 bases remaining between them. This CDR3 has 15 amino acids.

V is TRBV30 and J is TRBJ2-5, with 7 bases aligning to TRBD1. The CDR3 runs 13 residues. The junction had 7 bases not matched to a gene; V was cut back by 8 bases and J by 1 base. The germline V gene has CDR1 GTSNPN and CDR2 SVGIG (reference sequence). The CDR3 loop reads CASNRGLQETQYF. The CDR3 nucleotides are TGTGCCAGCAACAGGGGTCTCCAAGAGACCCAGTACTTC.

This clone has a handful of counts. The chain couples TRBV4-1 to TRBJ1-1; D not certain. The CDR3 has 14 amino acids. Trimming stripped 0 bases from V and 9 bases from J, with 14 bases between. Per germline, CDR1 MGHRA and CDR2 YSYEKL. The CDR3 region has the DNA TGCGCCAGCAGCCAAGATGTCGCGTGGCGGAAAGCTTTCTTT. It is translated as CASSQDVAWRKAFF.

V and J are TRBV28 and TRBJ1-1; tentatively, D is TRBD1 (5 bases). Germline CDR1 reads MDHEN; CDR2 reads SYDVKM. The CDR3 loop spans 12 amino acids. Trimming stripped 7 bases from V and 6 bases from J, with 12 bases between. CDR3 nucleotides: TGTGCCAGCACCCCAGGGTTCCCTGAAGCTTTCTTT. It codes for CASTPGFPEAFF.

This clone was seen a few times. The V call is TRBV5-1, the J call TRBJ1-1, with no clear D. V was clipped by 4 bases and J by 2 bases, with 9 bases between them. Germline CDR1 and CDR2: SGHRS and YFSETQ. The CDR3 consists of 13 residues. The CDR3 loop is CASSPRGNTEAFF. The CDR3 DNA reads TGCGCCAGCAGCCCGCGGGGTAACACTGAAGCTTTCTTT.

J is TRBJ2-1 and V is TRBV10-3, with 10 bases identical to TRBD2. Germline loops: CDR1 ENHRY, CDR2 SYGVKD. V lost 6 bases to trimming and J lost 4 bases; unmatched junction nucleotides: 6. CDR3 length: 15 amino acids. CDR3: CAISKIAGGYNEQFF. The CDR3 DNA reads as TGTGCCATCAGCAAAATAGCGGGGGGATACAATGAGCAGTTCTTC.

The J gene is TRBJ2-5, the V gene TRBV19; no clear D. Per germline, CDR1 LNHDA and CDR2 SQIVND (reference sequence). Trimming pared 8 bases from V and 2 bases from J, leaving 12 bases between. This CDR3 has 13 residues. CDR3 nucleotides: TGTGCCAGTCGCCCAGAAACACAAGAGACCCAGTACTTC. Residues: CASRPETQETQYF.

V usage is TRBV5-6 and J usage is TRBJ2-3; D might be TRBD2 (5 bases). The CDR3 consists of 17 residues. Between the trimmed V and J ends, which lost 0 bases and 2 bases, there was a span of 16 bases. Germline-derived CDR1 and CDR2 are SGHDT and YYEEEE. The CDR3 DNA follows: TGTGCCAGCAGCTTGGTGTCTAGCTGGAGTCCCACAGATACGCAGTATTTT. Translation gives CASSLVSSWSPTDTQYF.

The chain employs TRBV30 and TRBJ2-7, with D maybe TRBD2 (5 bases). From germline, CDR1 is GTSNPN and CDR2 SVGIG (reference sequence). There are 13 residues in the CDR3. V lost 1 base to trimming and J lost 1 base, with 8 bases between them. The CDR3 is CAWSGTGSYEQYF. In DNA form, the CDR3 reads TGTGCCTGGAGTGGGACGGGATCCTACGAGCAGTACTTC.

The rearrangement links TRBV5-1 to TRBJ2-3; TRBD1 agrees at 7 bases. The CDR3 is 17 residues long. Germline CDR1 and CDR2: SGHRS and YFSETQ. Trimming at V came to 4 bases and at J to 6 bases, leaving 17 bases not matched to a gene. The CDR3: CASSQPQGVVMFDTQYF. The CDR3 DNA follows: TGCGCCAGCAGCCAACCCCAGGGGGTAGTTATGTTTGATACGCAGTATTTT. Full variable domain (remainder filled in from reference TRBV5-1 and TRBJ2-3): KAGVTQTPRYLIKTRGQQVTLSCSPISGHRSVSWYQQTPGQGLQFLFEYFSETQRNKGNFPGRFSGRQFSNSRSEMNVSTLELGDSALYLCASSQPQGVVMFDTQYFGPGTRLTVL.

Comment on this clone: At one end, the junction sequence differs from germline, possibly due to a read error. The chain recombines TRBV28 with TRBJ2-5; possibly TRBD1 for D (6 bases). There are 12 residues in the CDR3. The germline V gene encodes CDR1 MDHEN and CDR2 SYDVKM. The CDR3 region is CASSLRTESQYF. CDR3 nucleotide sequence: TGTGCCAGCAGTTTAAGGACAGAGAGCCAGTACTTC.

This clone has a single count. CDR3 region: CASSPGTSGYNEQFF. CDR3 DNA: TGTGCCAGCAGCCCCGGGACTAGCGGATACAATGAGCAGTTCTTC. The rearrangement uses TRBV7-2 and TRBJ2-1; 11 bases fit TRBD2. The CDR3 runs 15 residues. CDR1 and CDR2 (germline): SGHTA, FQGNSA. With 5 bases clipped from V and 4 bases from J, the junction kept 4 bases outside the gene matches.

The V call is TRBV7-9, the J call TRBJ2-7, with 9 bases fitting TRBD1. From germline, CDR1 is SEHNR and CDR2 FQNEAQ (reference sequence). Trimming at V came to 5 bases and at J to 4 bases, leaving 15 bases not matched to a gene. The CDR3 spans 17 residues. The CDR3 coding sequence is TGTGCCAGCAGCGGATGGGACAGGGAATCGGGGATTTACGAGCAGTACTTC. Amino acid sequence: CASSGWDRESGIYEQYF.

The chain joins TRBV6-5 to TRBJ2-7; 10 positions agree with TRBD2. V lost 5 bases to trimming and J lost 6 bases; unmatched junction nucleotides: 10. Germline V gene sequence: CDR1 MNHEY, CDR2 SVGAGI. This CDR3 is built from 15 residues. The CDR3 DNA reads TGTGCCAGCAGTACCATGACTAGCGGGTCGTTCGAGCAGTACTTC. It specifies CASSTMTSGSFEQYF.

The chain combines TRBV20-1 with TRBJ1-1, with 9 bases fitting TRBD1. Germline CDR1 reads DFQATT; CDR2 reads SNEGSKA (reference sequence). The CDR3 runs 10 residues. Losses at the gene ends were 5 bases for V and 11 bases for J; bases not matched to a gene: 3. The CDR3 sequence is CSAWTGEAFF. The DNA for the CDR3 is TGCAGTGCTTGGACAGGGGAGGCTTTCTTT.

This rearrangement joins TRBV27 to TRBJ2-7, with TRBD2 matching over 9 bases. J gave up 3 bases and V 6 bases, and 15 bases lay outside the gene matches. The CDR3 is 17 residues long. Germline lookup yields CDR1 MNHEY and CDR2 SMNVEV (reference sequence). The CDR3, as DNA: TGTGCCAGCAGACCCCCAAACGTGGCGGGAGGGGTCTACGAGCAGTACTTC. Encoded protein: CASRPPNVAGGVYEQYF.

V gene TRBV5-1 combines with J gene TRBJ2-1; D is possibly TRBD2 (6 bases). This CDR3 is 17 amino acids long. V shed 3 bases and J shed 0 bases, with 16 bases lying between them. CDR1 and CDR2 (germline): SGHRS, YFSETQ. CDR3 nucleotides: TGCGCCAGCAGCTGGCCGGGGGTCCAGAGCTCCTACAATGAGCAGTTCTTC. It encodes CASSWPGVQSSYNEQFF.

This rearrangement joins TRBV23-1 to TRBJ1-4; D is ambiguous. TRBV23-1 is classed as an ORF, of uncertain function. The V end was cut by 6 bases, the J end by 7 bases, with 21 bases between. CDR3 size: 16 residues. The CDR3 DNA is TGCGCCAGCAGGACGCCTCGAGGCCCCAAACCTGAAAAACTGTTTTTT. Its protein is CASRTPRGPKPEKLFF.

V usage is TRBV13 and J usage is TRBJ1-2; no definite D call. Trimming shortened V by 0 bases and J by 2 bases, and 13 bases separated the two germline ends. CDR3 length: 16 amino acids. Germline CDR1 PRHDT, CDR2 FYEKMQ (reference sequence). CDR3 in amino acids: CASSLGTAGSNYGYTF. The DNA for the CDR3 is TGTGCCAGCAGCTTAGGCACGGCGGGGTCCAACTATGGCTACACCTTC.

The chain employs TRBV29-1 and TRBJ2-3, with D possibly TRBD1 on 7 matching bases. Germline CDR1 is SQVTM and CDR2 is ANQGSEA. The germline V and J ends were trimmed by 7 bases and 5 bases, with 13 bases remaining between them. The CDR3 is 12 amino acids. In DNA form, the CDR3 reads TGCAGCGCAGGGGGGCTCAAAGATACGCAGTATTTT. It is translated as CSAGGLKDTQYF.

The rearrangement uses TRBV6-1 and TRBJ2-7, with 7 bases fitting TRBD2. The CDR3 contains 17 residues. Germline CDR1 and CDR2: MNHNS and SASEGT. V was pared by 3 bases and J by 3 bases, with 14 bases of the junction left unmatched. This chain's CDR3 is CASSDPSDGLADYEQYF. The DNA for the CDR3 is TGTGCCAGCAGTGACCCCTCTGACGGGCTAGCGGACTACGAGCAGTACTTC.

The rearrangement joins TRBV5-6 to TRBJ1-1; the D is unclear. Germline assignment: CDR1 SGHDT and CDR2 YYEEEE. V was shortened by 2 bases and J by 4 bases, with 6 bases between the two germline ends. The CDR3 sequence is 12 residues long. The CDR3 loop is CASSFGSTEAFF. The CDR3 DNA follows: TGTGCCAGCAGCTTCGGGAGCACTGAAGCTTTCTTT.

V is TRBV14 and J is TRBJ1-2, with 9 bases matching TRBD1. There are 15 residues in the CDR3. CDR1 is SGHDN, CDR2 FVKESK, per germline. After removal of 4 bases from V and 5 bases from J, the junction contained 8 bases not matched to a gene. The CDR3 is CASSPWTGDRYGYTF. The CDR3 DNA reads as TGTGCCAGCAGCCCATGGACAGGGGACCGTTATGGCTACACCTTC.